One sample yielded the 22 T cell receptor beta chains listed below, sequenced in a study of blood T cells in healthy people across ages. The second PCR ran about 6 to 12 cycles with a sample-barcoded 5' primer and J-beta primers. TCRdb recomputed calls from the 5' RACE reads with MiXCR, one row per CDR3 protein. The table lists hundreds of thousands of distinct CDR3 sequences, 22% of them singletons, with 20% to 25% in the top ten. Sequenced material: blood. The receptors here all came from a man between 65 and 80 years old in good health.

The chain uses TRBV7-8 and TRBJ2-4; 7 bases line up with TRBD2. V was clipped by 5 bases and J by 0 bases; unmatched bases: 4. This CDR3 contains 15 residues. The germline V gene has CDR1 SGHVS and CDR2 FQNEAQ. For the CDR3, the DNA is TGTGCCAGCAGCCCCTTAGCGGGAGCCAAAAACATTCAGTACTTC. This gives the protein CASSPLAGAKNIQYF.

This clonotype was seen a handful of times. The V and J genes are TRBV6-1 and TRBJ1-4; D is unclear. The CDR3 has 14 amino acids. Per germline, CDR1 MNHNS and CDR2 SASEGT. Between the trimmed V and J ends, which lost 3 bases and 3 bases, there was a span of 8 bases. The CDR3 DNA is TGTGCCAGCAGTGATAGGTTGCCTAATGAAAAACTGTTTTTT. Protein sequence: CASSDRLPNEKLFF.

Only a few counts were recorded for this clonotype. The chain links TRBV12-3 or TRBV12-4 to TRBJ1-5; 7 bases line up with TRBD1. The CDR3 is 14 amino acids. V was pared by 5 bases and J by 4 bases, with 5 bases of the junction left unmatched. This CDR3 is CASSVQGPNQPQHF. The CDR3, as DNA: TGTGCCAGCAGTGTACAGGGGCCTAATCAGCCCCAGCATTTT.

This clonotype was recorded many times. The rearrangement joins TRBV2 to TRBJ2-1; 9 bases map to TRBD1. CDR3 size: 15 residues. The J segment lost 0 bases and the V segment lost 6 bases, leaving 3 bases of the junction unmatched. Germline V gene data show CDR1 as SNHLY and CDR2 as FYNNEI. CDR3 sequence (DNA): TGTGCCAGCAGCGGACAGGGGCTCTCCTACAATGAGCAGTTCTTC. Residues: CASSGQGLSYNEQFF.

With regard to this clonotype: A read error may produce the germline difference seen at one junction end. The rearrangement uses TRBV12-3 or TRBV12-4 and TRBJ2-3, with D possibly matching TRBD1 (6 bases). CDR3 length: 15 residues. CDR3 loop: CASNGDIVSTDTEYF. The CDR3 region has the DNA TGTGCCAGCAATGGGGACATAGTAAGCACAGATACGGAGTATTTT.

This clonotype was detected a few times. The chain uses TRBV20-1 and TRBJ1-2; D is unresolved. Per germline, CDR1 DFQATT and CDR2 SNEGSKA (reference sequence). V was trimmed by 2 bases and J by 0 bases, leaving 10 bases between them. The CDR3 length is 14 residues. The CDR3 protein is CSARQAAPNYGYTF. The CDR3 DNA reads as TGCAGTGCTAGACAGGCCGCCCCTAACTATGGCTACACCTTC.

This rearrangement joins TRBV18 to TRBJ2-1; TRBD1 matches 10 bases. The J call is uncertain, as TRBJ2-7 better fits the DNA end. Germline assignment: CDR1 KGHSH and CDR2 LQKENI. The CDR3 consists of 15 residues. The chain's CDR3 is CASSPRQGASYEQYF. The CDR3 DNA sequence: TGTGCCAGCTCACCAAGACAGGGGGCGAGCTACGAGCAGTACTTC.

The genes are TRBV5-1 and TRBJ1-6; D not resolved. The CDR3 consists of 14 residues. V was shortened by 2 bases and J by 7 bases, with 10 bases between the two germline ends. Germline V gene data show CDR1 as SGHRS and CDR2 as YFSETQ. CDR3 region: CASSLETANSPLHF. As DNA, the CDR3 is TGCGCCAGCAGCTTAGAAACAGCAAATTCACCCCTCCACTTT.

J is TRBJ1-1 and V is TRBV5-1, with 10 bases that match TRBD1. V trimming: 3 bases; J trimming: 1 base; junction bases outside the gene matches: 3. The CDR3 covers 15 residues. Germline loops: CDR1 SGHRS, CDR2 YFSETQ. The CDR3 DNA reads TGCGCCAGCAGCTCTTGGACAGGGGGGAACACTGAAGCTTTCTTT. Protein sequence: CASSSWTGGNTEAFF.

This chain uses TRBV18 with TRBJ1-5; the D is unclear. This CDR3 comprises 15 residues. V lost 2 bases, J lost 2 bases, and 10 bases lay in between. CDR1 and CDR2 (germline): KGHSH, LQKENI. The CDR3 reads CASSPRPAGNQPQHF. The CDR3 coding sequence is TGTGCCAGCTCACCAAGGCCGGCCGGCAATCAGCCCCAGCATTTT.

The chain carries TRBV12-3 or TRBV12-4 and TRBJ2-3; D is tentatively TRBD1 or TRBD2 (6 bases each). Deletions cut 3 bases from V and 2 bases from J, with 15 bases between. The CDR3 is 16 residues long. The CDR3 coding sequence is TGTGCCAGCAGTTTTTCGGGGGCGATCCCCACAGATACGCAGTATTTT. It translates to CASSFSGAIPTDTQYF.

This clonotype was observed a few times. This chain joins TRBV10-3 and TRBJ1-4, with 9 bases lining up with TRBD1. J lost 5 bases, V lost 6 bases, and 4 bases had no gene match. The germline V gene has CDR1 ENHRY and CDR2 SYGVKD. The CDR3 spans 14 residues. The CDR3 loop reads CAIRGTGLNEKLFF. Written as DNA, the CDR3 is TGTGCCATCAGGGGGACAGGGTTGAATGAAAAACTGTTTTTT.

The V call is TRBV5-1, the J call TRBJ1-1, with 7 positions matching TRBD1. J lost 1 base, V lost 5 bases, and 5 bases had no gene match. This CDR3 spans 14 amino acids. Germline CDR1 reads SGHRS; CDR2 reads YFSETQ. The CDR3 region has the DNA TGCGCCAGCAGGCCAGGGGGTCGGAACACTGAAGCTTTCTTT. Its protein is CASRPGGRNTEAFF.

The rearrangement links TRBV7-3 to TRBJ1-1, with TRBD1 as a possible D gene (5 bases). This CDR3 is 15 amino acids long. Germline values: CDR1 SGHTA, CDR2 FQGTGA. V was shortened by 5 bases and J by 1 base, with 14 bases between the two germline ends. The CDR3, as DNA: TGTGCCAGCAGCGGATCCGGGACGGGGAACACTGAAGCTTTCTTT. The encoded protein is CASSGSGTGNTEAFF.

This rearrangement joins TRBV6-6 to TRBJ2-3, with 10 bases lining up with TRBD2. V shed 10 bases and J 1 base; nucleotides not matched to a gene: 20. CDR1 is MNHNY, CDR2 SVGAGI, per germline (reference sequence). The CDR3 is 19 residues long. The CDR3 protein is CATRAPVSGGPTRTDTQYF. In DNA, the CDR3 is TGTGCCACCAGAGCACCGGTTAGCGGGGGGCCTACCCGCACAGATACGCAGTATTTT.

The V and J genes are TRBV11-2 and TRBJ2-3; 8 nucleotides line up with TRBD2. This CDR3 comprises 15 residues. Trimming removed 3 bases from V and 2 bases from J; junction bases left unmatched: 4. Per the germline V gene, CDR1 is SGHAT and CDR2 is FQNNGV. CDR3 DNA: TGTGCCAGCAGCTTTTTAGCGGGGCTCACAGATACGCAGTATTTT. This gives the protein CASSFLAGLTDTQYF.

This clonotype was counted between two and nine times. The V and J genes are TRBV9 and TRBJ2-5; weak D call: TRBD1 (5 bases). The DNA end favors TRBJ2-1, so the J call may be wrong. The CDR3 contains 14 residues. Germline V gene data show CDR1 as SGDLS and CDR2 as YYNGEE. CDR3 sequence reads: CASSVGPLGDEQFF. CDR3 sequence (DNA): TGTGCCAGCAGCGTAGGCCCTTTAGGGGATGAGCAGTTCTTC.

V usage is TRBV10-3 and J usage is TRBJ1-2; no reliable D call. The CDR3 totals 13 residues. Germline-derived CDR1 and CDR2 are ENHRY and SYGVKD. Trimming removed 2 bases at V and 2 bases at J, with 6 bases between. The CDR3 DNA reads as TGTGCCATCAGTGAGCCTCCCAACTATGGCTACACCTTC. It yields the protein CAISEPPNYGYTF.

This clonotype was counted between two and nine times. The chain is built from TRBV25-1 and TRBJ2-7; the D is unclear. V gave up 6 bases and J gave up 0 bases, with 9 bases separating them. CDR1 and CDR2 from the germline V gene are MGHDK and SYGVNS. The CDR3 extends over 13 amino acids. The CDR3 coding sequence is TGTGCCAGCAGAGCTTTTACCTCCTACGAGCAGTACTTC. Translating it yields CASRAFTSYEQYF.

Remarks on this clonotype: A read error may produce the germline difference seen at one junction end. The chain joins TRBV5-4 to TRBJ2-5; D is ambiguous. The last part of the DNA fits TRBJ2-1 better; the J call may be wrong. This CDR3 has 12 residues. From germline, CDR1 is SGHNT and CDR2 YYREEE (reference sequence). The CDR3 bases are TGTACCAGCAGCTTAGCCGGCGATGAGCAGTTCTTC. As protein: CTSSLAGDEQFF.

This clonotype was seen only a few times. The rearrangement joins TRBV10-3 to TRBJ2-7; D remains unclear. The CDR3 runs 14 residues. V lost 5 bases to trimming and J lost 5 bases, with 16 bases between them. In germline, CDR1 is ENHRY, CDR2 SYGVKD. CDR3 in amino acids: CAISNLGRGDEQYF. The CDR3, as DNA: TGTGCCATCAGTAACTTAGGACGAGGAGACGAGCAGTACTTC.

The CDR3: CASSPKGWGAVDTQYF. DNA of the CDR3: TGTGCCAGCAGCCCCAAAGGTTGGGGGGCAGTAGATACGCAGTATTTT. The chain is built from TRBV3-1 and TRBJ2-3; perhaps D is TRBD1 or TRBD2 (6 bases each). Between the trimmed V and J ends, which lost 4 bases and 5 bases, there was a span of 19 bases. Germline CDR1 is LGHDT and CDR2 is YNNKEL (reference sequence). The CDR3 sequence is 16 residues long.